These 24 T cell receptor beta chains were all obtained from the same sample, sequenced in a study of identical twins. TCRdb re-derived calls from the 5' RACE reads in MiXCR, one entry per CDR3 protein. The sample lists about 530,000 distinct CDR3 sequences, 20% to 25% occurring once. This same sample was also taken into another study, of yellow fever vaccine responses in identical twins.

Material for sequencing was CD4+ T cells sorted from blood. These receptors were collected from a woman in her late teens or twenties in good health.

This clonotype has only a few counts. CDR3 coding DNA: TGCGCCAGCAGCTTGGGGACTAGCGGGAAAGAGACCCAGTACTTC. Its protein is CASSLGTSGKETQYF. The chain recombines TRBV5-1 with TRBJ2-5; 12 nucleotides match TRBD2. Germline V gene lookup returns CDR1 SGHRS and CDR2 YFSETQ. The trim removed 0 bases at V and 3 bases at J, leaving 0 bases unmatched. This CDR3 contains 15 residues.

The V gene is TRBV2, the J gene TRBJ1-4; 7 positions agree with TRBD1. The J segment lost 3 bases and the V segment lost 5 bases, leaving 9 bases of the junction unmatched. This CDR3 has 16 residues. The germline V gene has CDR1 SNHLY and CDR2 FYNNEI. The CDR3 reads CASSRDREASNEKLFF. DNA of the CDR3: TGTGCCAGCAGTCGTGACAGGGAGGCGTCTAATGAAAAACTGTTTTTT. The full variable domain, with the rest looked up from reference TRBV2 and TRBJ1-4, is EPEVTQTPSHQVTQMGQEVILRCVPISNHLYFYWYRQILGQKVEFLVSFYNNEISEKSEIFDDQFSVERPDGSNFTLKIRSTKLEDSAMYFCASSRDREASNEKLFFGSGTQLSVL.

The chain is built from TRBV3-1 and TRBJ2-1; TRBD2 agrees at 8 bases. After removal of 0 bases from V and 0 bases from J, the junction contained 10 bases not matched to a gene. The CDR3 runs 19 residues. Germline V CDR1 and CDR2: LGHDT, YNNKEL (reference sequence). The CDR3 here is CASSQDRGLGDRSYNEQFF. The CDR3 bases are TGTGCCAGCAGCCAAGATCGGGGACTAGGCGACCGCTCCTACAATGAGCAGTTCTTC.

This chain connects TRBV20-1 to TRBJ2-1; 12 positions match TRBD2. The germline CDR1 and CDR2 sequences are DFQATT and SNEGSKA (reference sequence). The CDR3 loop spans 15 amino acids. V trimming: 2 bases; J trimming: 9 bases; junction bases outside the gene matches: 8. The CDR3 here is CSARRASGRVAEQFF. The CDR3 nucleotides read TGCAGTGCTAGACGGGCTAGCGGGAGGGTCGCTGAGCAGTTCTTC.

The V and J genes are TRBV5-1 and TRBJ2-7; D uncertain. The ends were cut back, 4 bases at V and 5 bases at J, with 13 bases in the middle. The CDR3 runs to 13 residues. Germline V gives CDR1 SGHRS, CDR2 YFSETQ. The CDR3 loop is CASSDGRGDEQYF. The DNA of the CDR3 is TGCGCCAGCAGCGACGGACGTGGAGACGAGCAGTACTTC.

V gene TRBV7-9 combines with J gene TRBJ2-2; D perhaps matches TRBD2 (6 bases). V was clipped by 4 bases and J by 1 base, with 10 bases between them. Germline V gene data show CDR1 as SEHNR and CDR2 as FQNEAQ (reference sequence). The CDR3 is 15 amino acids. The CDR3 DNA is TGTGCCAGCAGCTCCCCGGGACTGAACACCGGGGAGCTGTTTTTT. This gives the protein CASSSPGLNTGELFF. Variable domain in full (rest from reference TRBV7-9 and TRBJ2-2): DTGVSQNPRHKITKRGQNVTFRCDPISEHNRLYWYRQTLGQGPEFLTYFQNEAQLEKSRLLSDRFSAERPKGSFSTLEIQRTEQGDSAMYLCASSSPGLNTGELFFGEGSRLTVL.

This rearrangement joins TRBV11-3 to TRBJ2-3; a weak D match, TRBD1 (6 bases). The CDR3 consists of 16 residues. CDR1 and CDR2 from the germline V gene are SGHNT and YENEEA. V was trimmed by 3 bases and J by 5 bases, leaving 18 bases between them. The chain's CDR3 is CASSFSLGGLVDTQYF. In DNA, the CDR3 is TGTGCCAGCAGCTTCTCCCTAGGGGGTCTCGTAGATACGCAGTATTTT.

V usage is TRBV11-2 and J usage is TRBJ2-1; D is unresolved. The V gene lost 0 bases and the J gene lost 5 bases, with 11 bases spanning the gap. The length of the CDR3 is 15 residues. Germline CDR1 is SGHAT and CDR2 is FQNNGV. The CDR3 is CASSLDRWGDNEQFF. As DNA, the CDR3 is TGTGCCAGCAGCTTAGATAGGTGGGGTGACAATGAGCAGTTCTTC. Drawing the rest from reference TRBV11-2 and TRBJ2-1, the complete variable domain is EAGVAQSPRYKIIEKRQSVAFWCNPISGHATLYWYQQILGQGPKLLIQFQNNGVVDDSQLPKDRFSAERLKGVDSTLKIQPAKLEDSAVYLCASSLDRWGDNEQFFGPGTRLTVL.

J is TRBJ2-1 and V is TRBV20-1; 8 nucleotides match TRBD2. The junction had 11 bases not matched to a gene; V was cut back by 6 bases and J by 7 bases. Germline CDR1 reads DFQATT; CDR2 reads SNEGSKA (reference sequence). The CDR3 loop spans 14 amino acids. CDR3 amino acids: CSASGRLNVNEQFF. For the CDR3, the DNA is TGCAGTGCGAGCGGGAGACTTAATGTGAATGAGCAGTTCTTC.

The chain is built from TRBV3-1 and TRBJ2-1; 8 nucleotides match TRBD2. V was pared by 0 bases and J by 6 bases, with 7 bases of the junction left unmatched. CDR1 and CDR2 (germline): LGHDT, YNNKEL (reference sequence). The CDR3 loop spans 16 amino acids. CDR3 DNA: TGTGCCAGCAGCCAAGATCTACTAGCGGCATCCAATGAGCAGTTCTTC. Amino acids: CASSQDLLAASNEQFF.

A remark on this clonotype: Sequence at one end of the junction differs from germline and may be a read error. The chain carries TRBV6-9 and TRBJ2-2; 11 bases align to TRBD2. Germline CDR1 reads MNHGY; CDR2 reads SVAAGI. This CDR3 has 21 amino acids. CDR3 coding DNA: TGTGCCACCAGTTATACTTTGGGGGAAGGACTAGCGGGTTCGAACACCGGGGAGCTGTTTTTT. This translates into CATSYTLGEGLAGSNTGELFF.

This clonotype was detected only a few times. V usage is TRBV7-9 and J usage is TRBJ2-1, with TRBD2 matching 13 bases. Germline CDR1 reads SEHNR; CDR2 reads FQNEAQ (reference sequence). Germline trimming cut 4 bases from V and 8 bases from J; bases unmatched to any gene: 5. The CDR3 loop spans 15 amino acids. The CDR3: CASSSTSGRGDEQFF. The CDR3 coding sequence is TGTGCCAGCAGCTCAACTAGCGGGAGGGGGGATGAGCAGTTCTTC.

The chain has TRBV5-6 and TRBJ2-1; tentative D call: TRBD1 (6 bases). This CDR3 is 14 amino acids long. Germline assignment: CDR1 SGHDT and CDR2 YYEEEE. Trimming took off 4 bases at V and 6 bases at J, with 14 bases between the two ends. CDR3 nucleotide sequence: TGTGCCAGCAGCCCGGTCACAGGGAGCAATGAGCAGTTCTTC. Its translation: CASSPVTGSNEQFF.

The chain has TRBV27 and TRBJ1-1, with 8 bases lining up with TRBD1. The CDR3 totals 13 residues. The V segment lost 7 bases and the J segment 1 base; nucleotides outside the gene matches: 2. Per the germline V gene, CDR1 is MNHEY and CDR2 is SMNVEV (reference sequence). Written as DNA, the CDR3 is TGTGCCAGCATAGGACAGGGGAACACTGAAGCTTTCTTT. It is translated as CASIGQGNTEAFF.

CDR3 protein: CASSQDWDLPEKLFF. CDR3 in DNA: TGCGCCAGCAGCCAAGATTGGGACCTTCCTGAAAAACTGTTTTTT. The rearrangement joins TRBV4-1 to TRBJ1-4; TRBD1 is a possible D gene (5 bases). CDR3 length: 15 amino acids. Germline loops: CDR1 MGHRA, CDR2 YSYEKL. V lost 0 bases and J 7 bases, leaving 12 bases between the germline ends.

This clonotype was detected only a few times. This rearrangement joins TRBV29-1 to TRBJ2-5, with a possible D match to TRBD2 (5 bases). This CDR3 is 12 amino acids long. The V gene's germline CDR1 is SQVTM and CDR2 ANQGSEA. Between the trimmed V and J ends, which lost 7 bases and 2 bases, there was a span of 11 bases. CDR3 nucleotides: TGCAGCGCCGGACTGTTACAAGAGACCCAGTACTTC. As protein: CSAGLLQETQYF.

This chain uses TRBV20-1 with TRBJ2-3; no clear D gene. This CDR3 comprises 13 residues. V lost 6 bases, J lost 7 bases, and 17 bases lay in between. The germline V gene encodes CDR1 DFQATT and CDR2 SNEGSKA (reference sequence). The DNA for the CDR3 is TGCAGTGCGCCTCGCCGATCCTCAAATACGCAGTATTTT. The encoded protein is CSAPRRSSNTQYF.

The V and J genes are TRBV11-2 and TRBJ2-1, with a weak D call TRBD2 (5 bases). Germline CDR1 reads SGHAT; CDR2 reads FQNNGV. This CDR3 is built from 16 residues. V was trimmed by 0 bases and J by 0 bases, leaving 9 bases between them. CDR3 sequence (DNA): TGTGCCAGCAGCTTAGATCCGGGGAGCTCCTACAATGAGCAGTTCTTC. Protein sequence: CASSLDPGSSYNEQFF. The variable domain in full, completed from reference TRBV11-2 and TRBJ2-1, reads EAGVAQSPRYKIIEKRQSVAFWCNPISGHATLYWYQQILGQGPKLLIQFQNNGVVDDSQLPKDRFSAERLKGVDSTLKIQPAKLEDSAVYLCASSLDPGSSYNEQFFGPGTRLTVL.

The CDR3 is CATSDLGTSGNTQYF. The DNA for the CDR3 is TGTGCCACCAGTGATTTAGGGACTAGCGGGAATACGCAGTATTTT. The chain carries TRBV24-1 and TRBJ2-3; TRBD2 matches at 13 bases. With V trimmed by 1 base and J by 7 bases, 1 base remained unmatched. CDR1 and CDR2 (germline): KGHDR, SFDVKD. This CDR3 region has 15 residues.

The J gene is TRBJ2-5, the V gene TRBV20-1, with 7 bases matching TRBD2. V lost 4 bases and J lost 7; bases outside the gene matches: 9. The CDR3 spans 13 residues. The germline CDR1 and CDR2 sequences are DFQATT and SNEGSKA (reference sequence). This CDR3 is CSATRDYWGTQYF. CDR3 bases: TGCAGTGCTACCCGGGACTACTGGGGGACCCAGTACTTC.

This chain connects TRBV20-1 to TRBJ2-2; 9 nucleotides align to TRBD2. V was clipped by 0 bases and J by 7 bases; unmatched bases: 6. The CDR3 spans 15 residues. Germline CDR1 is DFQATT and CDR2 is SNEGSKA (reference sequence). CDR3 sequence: CSARERGGHLGELFF. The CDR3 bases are TGCAGTGCTAGAGAGCGGGGGGGCCACCTCGGGGAGCTGTTTTTT.

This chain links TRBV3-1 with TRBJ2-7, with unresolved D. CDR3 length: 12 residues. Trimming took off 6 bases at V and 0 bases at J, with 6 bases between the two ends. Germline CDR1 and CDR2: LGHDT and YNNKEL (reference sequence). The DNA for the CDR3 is TGTGCCAGCAGGTCATCCTCCTACGAGCAGTACTTC. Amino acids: CASRSSSYEQYF.

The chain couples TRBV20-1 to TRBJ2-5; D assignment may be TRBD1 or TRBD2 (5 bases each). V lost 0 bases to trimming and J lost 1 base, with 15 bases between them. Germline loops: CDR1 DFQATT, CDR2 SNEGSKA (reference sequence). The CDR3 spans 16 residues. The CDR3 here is CSARDLRKGPQETQYF. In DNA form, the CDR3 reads TGCAGTGCTAGAGATTTGAGAAAGGGACCCCAAGAGACCCAGTACTTC.

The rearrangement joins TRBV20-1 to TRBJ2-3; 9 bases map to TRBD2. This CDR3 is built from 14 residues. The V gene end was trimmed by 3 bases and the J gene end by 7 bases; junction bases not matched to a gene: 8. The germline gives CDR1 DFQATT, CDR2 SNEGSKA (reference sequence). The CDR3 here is CSASLAGSVYTQYF. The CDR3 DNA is TGCAGTGCTAGTCTAGCGGGGTCCGTTTATACGCAGTATTTT.